This T cell receptor beta chain was observed in a study of T cell responses to AZD1222 COVID-19 vaccine. Study-wide results and limits: After two AZD1222 doses, spike-specific TCR breadth and depth rose versus day 0. Just six or seven AZD1222 recipients tested seropositive at baseline. Spike-wide vaccine-associated CD4 TCRs dominated at 160-218 and 743-854. Clonal diversity may have been underestimated in mostly white British donors.

Some clones are missing from TCRdb's copy, which holds only in-frame ones; the method was immunoSEQ multiplex PCR. The sample records 75,000 to 100,000 clones, 85% to 95% being singletons. To note about this clone: Antigen: not known.

Germline values: CDR1 SGDLS, CDR2 YYNGEE. The CDR3 totals 14 residues. V lost 2 bases to trimming and J lost 9 bases, with 12 bases between them. The J gene is TRBJ1-6, the V gene TRBV9, with a tentative D call TRBD1 (5 bases). The source was peripheral blood, collected on day 0 of AZD1222 vaccination. This TCR derives from an adult in good health. The CDR3 protein is CASSVGGKSSPLHF. The CDR3 DNA follows: TGTGCCAGCAGCGTCGGGGGAAAGAGTTCACCCCTCCACTTT.